The 18 T cell receptor beta chains listed next were all sequenced from one sample in a study of T cell repertoires and HLA-DP antigens. No antigen has been identified for these receptors. Assay used: immunoSEQ multiplex PCR; TCRdb lists only in-frame clones, some missing. The sample records about 73,000 clones, just under 80% being singletons. The sample was CD4+ T cells from PBMCs. The source of these receptors is a man in his fifties or sixties in good health and CMV-seronegative.

This clone has just one count. The V call is TRBV18, the J call TRBJ1-1; D remains unclear. V gave up 4 bases and J gave up 2 bases, with 11 bases separating them. Germline V gene lookup returns CDR1 KGHSH and CDR2 LQKENI. This CDR3 region has 14 residues. The CDR3 DNA sequence: TGTGCCAGCTCACTACAAGCGACTAACACTGAAGCTTTCTTT. Translation gives CASSLQATNTEAFF. The entire variable domain, with the rest obtained from reference TRBV18 and TRBJ1-1, is as follows: NAGVMQNPRHLVRRRGQEARLRCSPMKGHSHVYWYRQLPEEGLKFMVYLQKENIIDESGMPKERFSAEFPKEGPSILRIQQVVRGDSAAYFCASSLQATNTEAFFGQGTRLTVV.

A few counts support this clone. J is TRBJ2-3 and V is TRBV6-6, with TRBD1 identical over 9 bases. The J segment lost 6 bases and the V segment lost 2 bases, leaving 6 bases of the junction unmatched. This CDR3 spans 15 amino acids. Germline CDR1 is MNHNY and CDR2 is SVGAGI (reference sequence). In DNA form, the CDR3 reads TGTGCCAGCAGTTACCCTGGACAGGGGATCGATACGCAGTATTTT. Its protein product is CASSYPGQGIDTQYF.

The J gene is TRBJ1-1, the V gene TRBV6-6, with D hard to call. This CDR3 is built from 14 residues. V lost 6 bases and J lost 3, with 14 bases in between. CDR1 and CDR2 (germline): MNHNY, SVGAGI (reference sequence). CDR3 sequence reads: CASSPPRPDTEAFF. The CDR3 region has the DNA TGTGCCAGCAGCCCCCCCCGTCCGGACACTGAAGCTTTCTTT.

The gene calls are TRBV4-3 and TRBJ1-1; D gene uncertain. Germline V gives CDR1 LGHNA, CDR2 YSLEER. V was clipped by 4 bases and J by 4 bases, with 10 bases between them. The CDR3 consists of 13 residues. CDR3 protein: CASSRVTGTEAFF. CDR3 nucleotide sequence: TGCGCCAGCAGCCGCGTGACGGGCACTGAAGCTTTCTTT.

The rearrangement joins TRBV7-9 to TRBJ1-2, with D unresolved. Germline V gives CDR1 SEHNR, CDR2 FQNEAQ (reference sequence). V was cut by 5 bases and J by 4 bases, with 17 bases left in between. The CDR3 contains 15 residues. This chain's CDR3 is CASSPWTKTSYGYTF. CDR3 nucleotides: TGTGCCAGCAGCCCGTGGACGAAGACTTCCTATGGCTACACCTTC.

This clone was detected only a few times. The rearrangement links TRBV18 to TRBJ1-3; a possible D gene is TRBD1 (5 bases). V was trimmed by 6 bases and J by 4 bases, leaving 16 bases between them. The CDR3 extends over 15 amino acids. Germline V CDR1 and CDR2: KGHSH, LQKENI. The CDR3 sequence is CASSEDQGLGNTIYF. The DNA for the CDR3 is TGTGCCAGCTCCGAGGATCAGGGTCTCGGAAACACCATATATTTT.

The chain couples TRBV9 to TRBJ2-1, with unresolved D. The V and J ends lost 0 bases and 0 bases respectively, with 7 bases between them. This CDR3 contains 15 residues. The germline V gene encodes CDR1 SGDLS and CDR2 YYNGEE. CDR3 nucleotides: TGTGCCAGCAGCGTAGTCCCTAGCTCCTACAATGAGCAGTTCTTC. It specifies CASSVVPSSYNEQFF. The entire variable domain, with the rest obtained from reference TRBV9 and TRBJ2-1, is as follows: DSGVTQTPKHLITATGQRVTLRCSPRSGDLSVYWYQQSLDQGLQFLIQYYNGEERAKGNILERFSAQQFPDLHSELNLSSLELGDSALYFCASSVVPSSYNEQFFGPGTRLTVL.

The chain recombines TRBV7-3 with TRBJ1-1; possibly TRBD1 for D (5 bases). V gave up 2 bases and J gave up 4 bases, with 23 bases separating them. From germline, CDR1 is SGHTA and CDR2 FQGTGA. The CDR3 covers 18 residues. The CDR3 DNA reads TGTGCCAGCAGCTTAGTAACGGCAGGGACCACGGTAGGCACTGAAGCTTTCTTT. Its protein product is CASSLVTAGTTVGTEAFF.

The chain carries TRBV6-5 and TRBJ1-1; 9 bases map to TRBD1. The CDR3 totals 15 residues. CDR1 and CDR2 from the germline V gene are MNHEY and SVGAGI. J lost 0 bases, V lost 5 bases, and 4 bases had no gene match. This CDR3 is CASSKQGAMNTEAFF. The CDR3 nucleotides read TGTGCCAGCAGTAAACAGGGGGCTATGAACACTGAAGCTTTCTTT.

The J gene is TRBJ1-2, the V gene TRBV4-3, with 8 bases matching TRBD1. The trim removed 2 bases at V and 2 bases at J, leaving 4 bases unmatched. The CDR3 has 15 residues. CDR1 is LGHNA, CDR2 YSLEER, per germline. CDR3 coding DNA: TGCGCCAGCAGCCAAAACAGGGGGATAAACTATGGCTACACCTTC. This codes for CASSQNRGINYGYTF.

The chain links TRBV27 to TRBJ1-4, with 11 bases that match TRBD1. Per germline, CDR1 MNHEY and CDR2 SMNVEV (reference sequence). V dropped 5 bases and J dropped 0; count of bases not matched to a gene: 2. The CDR3 runs 16 residues. CDR3 in amino acids: CASSTGQGATNEKLFF. The CDR3 DNA reads as TGTGCCAGCAGTACGGGACAGGGGGCAACTAATGAAAAACTGTTTTTT.

This chain joins TRBV15 and TRBJ2-7; the D gene could be TRBD1 or TRBD2 (5 bases each). Germline CDR1 reads LNHNV; CDR2 reads YYDKDF (reference sequence). The CDR3 contains 15 residues. V was trimmed by 4 bases and J by 4 bases, leaving 17 bases between them. Here the CDR3 DNA reads TGTGCCACCAGCACGGGGCTTAGGGGACCGTACGAGCAGTACGTC. Residues: CATSTGLRGPYEQYV.

The rearrangement uses TRBV19 and TRBJ2-7, with 12 bases aligning to TRBD1. With V trimmed by 3 bases and J by 1 base, 4 bases remained unmatched. Germline lookup yields CDR1 LNHDA and CDR2 SQIVND (reference sequence). The CDR3 is made up of 16 amino acids. The CDR3 region has the DNA TGTGCCAGTAGTATTGGGGGACAGGGGGCTTCCTACGAGCAGTACTTC. Translation: CASSIGGQGASYEQYF.

The chain carries TRBV4-1 and TRBJ2-6; D unresolved. This CDR3 is 17 amino acids long. V was shortened by 2 bases and J by 0 bases, with 11 bases between the two germline ends. CDR1 and CDR2 (germline): MGHRA, YSYEKL. In DNA form, the CDR3 reads TGCGCCAGCAGCCAAAGGGCCGTTAGCTCTGGGGCCAACGTCCTGACTTTC. As protein: CASSQRAVSSGANVLTF.

The rearrangement uses TRBV11-2 and TRBJ1-1, with 7 bases aligning to TRBD1. The trim removed 5 bases at V and 7 bases at J, leaving 4 bases unmatched. CDR3 length: 12 residues. The germline CDR1 and CDR2 sequences are SGHAT and FQNNGV. Here the CDR3 DNA reads TGTGCCAGCAGCGAACAGGGGTTTGAAGCTTTCTTT. It codes for CASSEQGFEAFF.

This chain links TRBV6-6 with TRBJ1-6; D remains unclear. CDR3 length: 13 residues. The germline V and J ends were trimmed by 5 bases and 0 bases, with 2 bases remaining between them. Germline values: CDR1 MNHNY, CDR2 SVGAGI (reference sequence). The CDR3 protein is CASSSSYNSPLHF. In DNA, the CDR3 is TGTGCCAGCAGTAGCTCCTATAATTCACCCCTCCACTTT.

The V gene is TRBV28, the J gene TRBJ2-3; TRBD2 aligns across 12 bases. Germline CDR1 reads MDHEN; CDR2 reads SYDVKM. V gave up 5 bases and J gave up 6 bases; unmatched junction bases: 6. The length of the CDR3 is 15 residues. DNA for the CDR3: TGTGCCAGCAGTCCCAGGACTAGCGGGGAGGATACGCAGTATTTT. Protein sequence: CASSPRTSGEDTQYF.

J is TRBJ1-3 and V is TRBV15; D not resolved. The ends were cut back, 0 bases at V and 0 bases at J, with 6 bases in the middle. The CDR3 runs 15 residues. Germline V gives CDR1 LNHNV, CDR2 YYDKDF (reference sequence). The CDR3 protein is CATSREAFSGNTIYF. The CDR3 region has the DNA TGTGCCACCAGCAGAGAGGCTTTCTCTGGAAACACCATATATTTT.